What follows describes a single T cell receptor beta chain. The data are from a study of blood T cell repertoires in COVID-19. Turning to the study itself: Italy, Spain and the United States were the sources of the convalescent and acute COVID-19 samples. Sources were T cells, B-cell-depleted T cells, or PBMCs; the material itself was cDNA or gDNA.

Here immunoSEQ multiplex PCR was the method, and the copy in TCRdb shows in-frame clones only, minus some. Of approximately 60,000 clones listed, approximately 84% are singletons. The sample taken for sequencing was peripheral blood. The clonotype originates from an older man with active COVID-19.

Here the CDR3 reads CASSLEAKGGGHEQFF. The CDR3 DNA reads as TGTGCCAGCAGCTTAGAGGCAAAGGGAGGGGGGCATGAGCAGTTCTTC. The chain links TRBV7-2 to TRBJ2-1; D perhaps matches TRBD2 (7 bases). The germline V and J ends were trimmed by 1 base and 8 bases, with 18 bases remaining between them. Germline loops: CDR1 SGHTA, CDR2 FQGNSA. The CDR3 extends over 16 amino acids.